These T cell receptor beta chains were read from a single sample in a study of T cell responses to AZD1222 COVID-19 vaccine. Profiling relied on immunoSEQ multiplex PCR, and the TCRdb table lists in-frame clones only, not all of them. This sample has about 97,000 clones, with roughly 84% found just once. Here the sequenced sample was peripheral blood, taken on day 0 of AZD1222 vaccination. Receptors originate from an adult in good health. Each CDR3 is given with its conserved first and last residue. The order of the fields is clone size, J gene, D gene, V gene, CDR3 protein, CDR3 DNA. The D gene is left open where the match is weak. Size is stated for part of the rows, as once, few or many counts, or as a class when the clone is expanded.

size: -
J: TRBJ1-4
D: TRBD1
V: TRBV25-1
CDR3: CASSEGQGDAEKLFF
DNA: TGTGCCAGCAGTGAAGGGCAGGGGGATGCGGAAAAACTGTTTTTT

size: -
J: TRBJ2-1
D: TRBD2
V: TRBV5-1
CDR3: CASTPPGLNYNEQFF
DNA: TGCGCCAGCACCCCACCGGGACTAAACTACAATGAGCAGTTCTTC

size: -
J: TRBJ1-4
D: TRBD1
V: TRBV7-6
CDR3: CASGWTGGNEKLFF
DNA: TGTGCCAGCGGATGGACAGGGGGTAATGAAAAACTGTTTTTT

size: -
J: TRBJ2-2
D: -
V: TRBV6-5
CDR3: CASGRLSANTGELFF
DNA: TGTGCCAGCGGTCGACTATCCGCGAACACCGGGGAGCTGTTTTTT

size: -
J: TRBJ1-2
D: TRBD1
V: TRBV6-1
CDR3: CASSEGQGANYGYTF
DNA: TGTGCCAGCAGTGAAGGACAGGGAGCTAACTATGGCTACACCTTC

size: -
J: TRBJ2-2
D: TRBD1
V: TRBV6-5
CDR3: CASSRDRGGELFF
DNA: TGTGCCAGCAGTCGGGACAGGGGAGGGGAGCTGTTTTTT

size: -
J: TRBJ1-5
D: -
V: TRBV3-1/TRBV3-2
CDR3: CASSQALGGRQPQHF
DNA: TGTGCCAGCAGCCAAGCGCTGGGGGGACGACAGCCCCAGCATTTT

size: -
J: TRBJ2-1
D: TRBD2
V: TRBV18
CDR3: CASSQGVGTSSVEQFF
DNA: TGTGCCAGCTCCCAAGGCGTCGGGACTAGTTCTGTTGAGCAGTTCTTC

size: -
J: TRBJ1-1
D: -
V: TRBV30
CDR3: CAWSPARNEAFF
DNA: TGTGCCTGGAGTCCAGCTAGAAATGAAGCTTTCTTT

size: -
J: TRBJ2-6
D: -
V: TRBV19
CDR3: CASSIAQSGANVLTF
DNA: TGTGCCAGTAGTATCGCTCAGTCTGGGGCCAACGTCCTGACTTTC

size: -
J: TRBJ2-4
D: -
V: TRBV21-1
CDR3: CAAQPVKNIQYF
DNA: TGTGCCGCCCAGCCCGTGAAAAACATTCAGTACTTC

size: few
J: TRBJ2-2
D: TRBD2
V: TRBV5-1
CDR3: CASSPTTSTGTGELFF
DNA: TGCGCCAGCAGCCCAACGACTAGCACCGGCACCGGGGAGCTGTTTTTT

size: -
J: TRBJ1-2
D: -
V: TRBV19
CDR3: CASSGSGDFSYGYTF
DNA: TGTGCCAGTAGTGGCTCAGGGGATTTCAGCTATGGCTACACCTTC

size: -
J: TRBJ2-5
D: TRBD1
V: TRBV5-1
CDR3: CASSLGDRVETQYF
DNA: TGCGCCAGCAGCTTGGGGGACAGGGTAGAGACCCAGTACTTC

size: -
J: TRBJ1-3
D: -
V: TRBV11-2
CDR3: CASSPSGNTIYF
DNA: TGTGCCAGCAGCCCCTCTGGAAACACCATATATTTT

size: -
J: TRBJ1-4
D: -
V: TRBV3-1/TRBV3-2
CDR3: CASSQDTTRGEKLFF
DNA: TGTGCCAGCAGCCAAGACACAACCCGGGGGGAAAAACTGTTTTTT

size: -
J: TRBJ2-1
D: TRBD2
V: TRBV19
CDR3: CASSTLAGGSLEQFF
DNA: TGTGCCAGTAGTACGCTAGCGGGAGGTTCTCTTGAGCAGTTCTTC

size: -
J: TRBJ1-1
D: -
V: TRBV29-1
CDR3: CSVSRVLMNTEAFF
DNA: TGCAGCGTCTCCAGGGTGTTAATGAACACTGAAGCTTTCTTT

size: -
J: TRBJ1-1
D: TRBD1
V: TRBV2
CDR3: CASSGGDSTEAFF
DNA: TGTGCCAGCAGTGGGGGGGACAGTACCGAAGCTTTCTTT

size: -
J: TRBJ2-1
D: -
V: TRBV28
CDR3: CASSLLDQQIYNEQFF
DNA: TGTGCCAGCAGCCTACTTGATCAACAGATATACAATGAGCAGTTCTTC

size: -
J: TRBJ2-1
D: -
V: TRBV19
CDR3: CASSSQTSPFYNEQFF
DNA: TGTGCCAGTAGTTCCCAGACTAGTCCGTTCTACAATGAGCAGTTCTTC

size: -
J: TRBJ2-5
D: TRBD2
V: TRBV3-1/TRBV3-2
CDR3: CASSQVRLAGAGETQYF
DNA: TGTGCCAGCAGCCAGGTCAGGCTAGCGGGTGCGGGAGAGACCCAGTACTTC

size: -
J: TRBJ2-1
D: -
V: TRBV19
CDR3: CASSIVGGSSYNEQFF
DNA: TGTGCCAGTAGTATAGTTGGGGGGAGCTCCTACAATGAGCAGTTCTTC

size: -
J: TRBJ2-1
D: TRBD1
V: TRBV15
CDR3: CATSRAQGTGEPSLPYNEQFF
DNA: TGTGCCACCAGCAGAGCACAAGGGACAGGCGAGCCTTCACTACCCTACAATGAGCAGTTCTTC

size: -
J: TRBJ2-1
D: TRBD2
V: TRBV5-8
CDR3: CASSLEGLADNNEQFF
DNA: TGTGCCAGCAGCTTGGAGGGGCTAGCGGATAACAATGAGCAGTTCTTC

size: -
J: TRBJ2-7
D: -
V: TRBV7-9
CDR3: CASSHPGLSGAEQYF
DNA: TGTGCCAGCAGCCACCCCGGATTGAGTGGAGCCGAGCAGTACTTC

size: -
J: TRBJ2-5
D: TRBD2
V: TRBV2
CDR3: CASERVPSGSMETQYF
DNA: TGTGCCAGTGAGAGGGTGCCTAGCGGGAGTATGGAGACCCAGTACTTC

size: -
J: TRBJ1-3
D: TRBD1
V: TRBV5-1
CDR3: CASTPQGGIAGNTIYF
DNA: TGCGCCAGCACCCCTCAGGGGGGGATTGCTGGAAACACCATATATTTT

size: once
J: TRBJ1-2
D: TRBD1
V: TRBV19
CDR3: CASSDTQQGVYGGYTF
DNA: TGTGCCAGTAGCGATACCCAGCAGGGGGTATACGGTGGCTACACCTTC

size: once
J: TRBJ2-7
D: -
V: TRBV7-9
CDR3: CASSHDPLIYEQYF
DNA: TGTGCCAGCAGTCATGACCCGTTAATCTACGAGCAGTACTTC

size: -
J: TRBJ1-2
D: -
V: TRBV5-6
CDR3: CASSLGARNYGYTF
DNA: TGTGCCAGCAGCTTGGGGGCGCGAAACTATGGCTACACCTTC

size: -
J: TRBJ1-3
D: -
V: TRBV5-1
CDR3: CASSLAGAVRGNTIYF
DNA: TGCGCCAGCAGCTTGGCGGGGGCCGTTAGGGGAAACACCATATATTTT

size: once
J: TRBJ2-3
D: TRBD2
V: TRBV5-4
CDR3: CASSIGLAGGTDTQYF
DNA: TGTGCCAGCAGCATTGGACTAGCGGGGGGCACAGATACGCAGTATTTT

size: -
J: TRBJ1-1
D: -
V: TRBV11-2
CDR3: CASSFLGVNTEAFF
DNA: TGTGCCAGCAGCTTCTTGGGGGTGAACACTGAAGCTTTCTTT

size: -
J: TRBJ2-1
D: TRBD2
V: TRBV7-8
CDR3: CASSPVLLAGYNEQFF
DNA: TGTGCCAGCAGCCCGGTTCTACTAGCGGGTTACAATGAGCAGTTCTTC

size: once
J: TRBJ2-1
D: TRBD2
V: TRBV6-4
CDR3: CASSDGTSPDEQFF
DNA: TGTGCCAGCAGTGATGGGACTAGTCCGGATGAGCAGTTCTTC

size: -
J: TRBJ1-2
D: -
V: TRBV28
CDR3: CASSWAKYGYTF
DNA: TGTGCCAGCAGTTGGGCAAAATATGGCTACACCTTC

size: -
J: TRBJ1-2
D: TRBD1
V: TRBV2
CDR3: CASSLNGQGANYGYTF
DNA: TGTGCCAGCAGTCTAAACGGACAGGGAGCTAACTATGGCTACACCTTC

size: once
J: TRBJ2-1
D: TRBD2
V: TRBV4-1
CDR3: CASSALASSNEQFF
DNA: TGCGCCAGCAGCGCACTAGCGAGCTCGAATGAGCAGTTCTTC

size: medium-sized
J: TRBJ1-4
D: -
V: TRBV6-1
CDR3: CASSEEVGYNEKLFF
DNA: TGTGCCAGCAGTGAAGAAGTAGGCTATAATGAAAAACTGTTTTTT